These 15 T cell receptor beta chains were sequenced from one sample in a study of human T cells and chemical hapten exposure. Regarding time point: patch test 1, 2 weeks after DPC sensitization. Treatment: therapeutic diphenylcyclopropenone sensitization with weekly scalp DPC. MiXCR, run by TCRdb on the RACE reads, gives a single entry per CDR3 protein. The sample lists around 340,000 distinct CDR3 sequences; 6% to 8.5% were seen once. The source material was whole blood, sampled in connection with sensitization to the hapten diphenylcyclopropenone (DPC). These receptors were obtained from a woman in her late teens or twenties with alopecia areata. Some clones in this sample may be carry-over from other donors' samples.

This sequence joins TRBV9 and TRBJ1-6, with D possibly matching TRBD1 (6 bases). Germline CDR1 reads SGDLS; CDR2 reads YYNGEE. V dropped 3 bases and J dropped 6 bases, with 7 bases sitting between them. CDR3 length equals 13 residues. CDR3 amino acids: CASSADSNSPLHF. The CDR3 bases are TGTGCCAGCAGCGCGGACAGTAATTCACCCCTCCACTTT.

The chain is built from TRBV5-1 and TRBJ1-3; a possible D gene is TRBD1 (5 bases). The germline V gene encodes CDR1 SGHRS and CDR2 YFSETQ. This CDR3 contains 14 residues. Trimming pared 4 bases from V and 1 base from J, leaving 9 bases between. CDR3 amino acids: CASSEGASGNTIYF. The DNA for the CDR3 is TGCGCCAGCAGCGAAGGGGCGTCTGGAAACACCATATATTTT.

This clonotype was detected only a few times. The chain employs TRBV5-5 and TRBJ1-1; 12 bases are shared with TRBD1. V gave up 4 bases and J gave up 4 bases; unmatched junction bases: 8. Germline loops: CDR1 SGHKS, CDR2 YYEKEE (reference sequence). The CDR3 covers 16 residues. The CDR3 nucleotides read TGTGCCAGCAGCACGGGGGACAGGGGGCTGGGCACTGAAGCTTTCTTT. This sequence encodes CASSTGDRGLGTEAFF. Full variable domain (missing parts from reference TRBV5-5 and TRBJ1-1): DAGVTQSPTHLIKTRGQQVTLRCSPISGHKSVSWYQQVLGQGPQFIFQYYEKEERGRGNFPDRFSARQFPNYSSELNVNALLLGDSALYLCASSTGDRGLGTEAFFGQGTRLTVV.

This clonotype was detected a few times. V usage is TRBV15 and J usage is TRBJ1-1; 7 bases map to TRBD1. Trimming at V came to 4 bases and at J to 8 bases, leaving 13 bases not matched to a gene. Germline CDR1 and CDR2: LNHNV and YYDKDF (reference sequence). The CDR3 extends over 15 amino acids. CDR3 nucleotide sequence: TGTGCCACCAGCACACCGACAGGGATATACGCGGAAGCTTTCTTT. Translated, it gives CATSTPTGIYAEAFF. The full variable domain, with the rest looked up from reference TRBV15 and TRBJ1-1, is DAMVIQNPRYQVTQFGKPVTLSCSQTLNHNVMYWYQQKSSQAPKLLFHYYDKDFNNEADTPDNFQSRRPNTSFCFLDIRSPGLGDTAMYLCATSTPTGIYAEAFFGQGTRLTVV.

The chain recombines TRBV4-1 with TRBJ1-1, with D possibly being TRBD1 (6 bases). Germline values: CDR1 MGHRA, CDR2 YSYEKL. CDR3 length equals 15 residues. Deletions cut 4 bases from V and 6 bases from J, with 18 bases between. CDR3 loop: CASSPGRGEMSEAFF. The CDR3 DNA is TGCGCCAGCAGCCCTGGCAGGGGAGAAATGTCTGAAGCTTTCTTT.

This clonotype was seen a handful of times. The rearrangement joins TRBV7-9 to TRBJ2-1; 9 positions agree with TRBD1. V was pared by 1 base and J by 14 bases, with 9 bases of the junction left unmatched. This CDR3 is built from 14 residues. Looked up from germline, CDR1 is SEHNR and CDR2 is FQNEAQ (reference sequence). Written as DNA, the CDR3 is TGTGCCAGCAGCTTAGTAGAGGAGGGACAGGGCAAGTTCTTC. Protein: CASSLVEEGQGKFF.

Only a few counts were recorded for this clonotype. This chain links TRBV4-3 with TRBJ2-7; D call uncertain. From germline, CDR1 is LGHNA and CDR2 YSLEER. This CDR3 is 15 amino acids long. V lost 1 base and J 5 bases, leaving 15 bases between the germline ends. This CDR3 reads CASSQGSIGGHEQYF. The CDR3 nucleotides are TGCGCCAGCAGCCAAGGGTCGATAGGCGGACACGAGCAGTACTTC.

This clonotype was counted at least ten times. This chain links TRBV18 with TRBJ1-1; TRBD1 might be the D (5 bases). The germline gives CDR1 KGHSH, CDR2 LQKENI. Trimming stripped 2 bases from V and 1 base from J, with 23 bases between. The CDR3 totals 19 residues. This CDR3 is CASSPLGGKGRSENTEAFF. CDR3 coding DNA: TGTGCCAGCTCACCATTGGGGGGTAAGGGACGGTCGGAGAACACTGAAGCTTTCTTT.

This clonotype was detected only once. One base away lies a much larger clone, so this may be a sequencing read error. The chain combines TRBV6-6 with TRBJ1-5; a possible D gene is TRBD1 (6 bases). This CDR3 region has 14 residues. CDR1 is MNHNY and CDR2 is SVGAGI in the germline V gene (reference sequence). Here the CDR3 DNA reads TGTGCCAGCTGTCGAACCCGGGACAATCATCCCCAGCATTTT. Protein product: CASCRTRDNHPQHF.

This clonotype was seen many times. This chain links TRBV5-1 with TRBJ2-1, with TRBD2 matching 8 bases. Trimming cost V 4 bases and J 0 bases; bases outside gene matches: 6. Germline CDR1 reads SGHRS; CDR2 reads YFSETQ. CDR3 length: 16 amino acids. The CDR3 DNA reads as TGCGCCAGCAGCCCGGGAGGGGTGAGCTCCTACAATGAGCAGTTCTTC. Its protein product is CASSPGGVSSYNEQFF.

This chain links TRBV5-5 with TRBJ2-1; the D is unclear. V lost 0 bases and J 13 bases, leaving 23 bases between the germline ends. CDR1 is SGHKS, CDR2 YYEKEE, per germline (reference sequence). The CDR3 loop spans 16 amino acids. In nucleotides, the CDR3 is TGTGCCAGCAGCTTGGGGATAGCCTACTACTACAACGGACAGTTCTTC. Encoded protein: CASSLGIAYYYNGQFF. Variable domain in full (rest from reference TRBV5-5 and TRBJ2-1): DAGVTQSPTHLIKTRGQQVTLRCSPISGHKSVSWYQQVLGQGPQFIFQYYEKEERGRGNFPDRFSARQFPNYSSELNVNALLLGDSALYLCASSLGIAYYYNGQFFGPGTRLTVL.

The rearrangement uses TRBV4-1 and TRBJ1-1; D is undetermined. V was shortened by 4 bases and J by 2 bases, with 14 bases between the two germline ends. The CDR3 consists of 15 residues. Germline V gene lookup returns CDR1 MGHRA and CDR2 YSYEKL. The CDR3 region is CASSPDLGGNTEAFF. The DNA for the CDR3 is TGCGCCAGCAGCCCTGATTTAGGCGGCAACACTGAAGCTTTCTTT.

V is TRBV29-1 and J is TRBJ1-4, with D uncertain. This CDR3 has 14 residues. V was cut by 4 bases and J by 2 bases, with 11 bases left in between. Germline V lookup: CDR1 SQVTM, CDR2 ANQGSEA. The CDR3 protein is CSVGESVTNEKLFF. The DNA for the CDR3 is TGCAGCGTTGGCGAGAGTGTCACTAATGAAAAACTGTTTTTT.

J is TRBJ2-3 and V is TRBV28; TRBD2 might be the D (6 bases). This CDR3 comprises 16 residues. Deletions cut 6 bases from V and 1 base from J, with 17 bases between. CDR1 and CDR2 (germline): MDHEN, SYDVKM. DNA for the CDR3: TGTGCCAGCAGCCCCTCTAGGGGCGGGGGCACAGATACGCAGTATTTT. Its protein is CASSPSRGGGTDTQYF.

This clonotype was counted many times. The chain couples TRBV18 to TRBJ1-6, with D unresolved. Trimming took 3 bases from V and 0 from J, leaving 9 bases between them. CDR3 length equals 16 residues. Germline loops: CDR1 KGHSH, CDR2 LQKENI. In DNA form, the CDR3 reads TGTGCCAGCTCACCGCTTCCTAGCTCCTATAATTCACCCCTCCACTTT. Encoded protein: CASSPLPSSYNSPLHF.